This entry describes one T cell receptor beta chain. Its antigen remains unknown. The treatment: AdE1-LMPpoly-expanded autologous EBV-specific T-cell therapy followed by anti-PD-1 nivolumab. The source of the sample is a study of EBV T-cell therapy then PD-1 blockade in nasopharyngeal carcinoma. Produced via immunoSEQ multiplex PCR; TCRdb's table is partial and in-frame only. Here the sample spans 15,000 to 20,000 clones, roughly 88% being singletons. Trimming took 0 bases from V and 3 from J, leaving 6 bases between them. The germline gives CDR1 MNHEY, CDR2 SVGEGT. CDR3 length: 13 amino acids. The TCR was taken from a man in his forties with nasopharyngeal carcinoma. This sequence joins TRBV6-2 or TRBV6-3 and TRBJ2-7; D is unresolved. The input for sequencing was CD8+ T cells from blood, taken at day 0 from a patient whose treatment included autologous EBV-specific T cells and nivolumab. The CDR3 DNA reads as TGTGCCAGCAGTTACTCCAGCGTCTACGAGCAGTACTTC. It is translated as CASSYSSVYEQYF.